Listed here are 21 T cell receptor beta chains from one sample, sequenced in a study of blood T cell repertoires in COVID-19. Clones were sequenced by immunoSEQ multiplex PCR, and TCRdb holds only the in-frame ones, with some missing. The repertoire consists of some 220,000 clones, with approximately 80% occurring once and the leading ten covering about 1.3%. The sample consisted of PBMCs or T cells enriched from blood (not recorded which). The receptor source for this set is a woman aged 40 to 55 with acute COVID-19.

The chain combines TRBV29-1 with TRBJ2-3; 8 bases align to TRBD1. Trimming took 4 bases from V and 1 from J; bases not matched to a gene: 4. The CDR3 has 14 amino acids. Germline V lookup: CDR1 SQVTM, CDR2 ANQGSEA. In DNA, the CDR3 is TGCAGCGTTGTCGACAGGGGCCGCACAGATACGCAGTATTTT. This sequence encodes CSVVDRGRTDTQYF.

The rearrangement joins TRBV18 to TRBJ1-6, with D perhaps TRBD1 (6 bases). Germline assignment: CDR1 KGHSH and CDR2 LQKENI. V shed 3 bases and J shed 8 bases, with 11 bases lying between them. The CDR3 extends over 14 amino acids. CDR3 amino acids: CASSPRPGDSPLHF. Here the CDR3 DNA reads TGTGCCAGCTCACCTCGGCCAGGGGATTCACCCCTCCACTTT.

This clone was counted a single time. The chain has TRBV7-2 and TRBJ2-5; tentatively, D is TRBD1 (5 bases). V lost 1 base, J lost 9 bases, and 15 bases lay in between. The CDR3 sequence is 14 residues long. Germline V gene sequence: CDR1 SGHTA, CDR2 FQGNSA. The DNA of the CDR3 is TGTGCCAGCAGCTTAGTAGGGGTCCCGTCGCCCCAGTACTTC. It yields the protein CASSLVGVPSPQYF.

For this clone: Within the sample, other DNA sequences also encode this same CDR3. The V call is TRBV27, the J call TRBJ1-2; TRBD1 matches 9 bases. Germline V gene data show CDR1 as MNHEY and CDR2 as SMNVEV (reference sequence). There are 13 residues in the CDR3. Trimming at V came to 3 bases and at J to 8 bases, leaving 4 bases not matched to a gene. CDR3 in amino acids: CASSFGQGFGYTF. The CDR3 DNA follows: TGTGCCAGCAGTTTTGGACAGGGGTTCGGCTACACCTTC.

The chain recombines TRBV28 with TRBJ2-1; 7 bases match TRBD1. Germline CDR1 and CDR2: MDHEN and SYDVKM. The CDR3 loop spans 13 amino acids. Trimming cost V 8 bases and J 4 bases; bases outside gene matches: 5. For the CDR3, the DNA is TGTGCCAGCCGAGGGGGCCTTTACAATGAGCAGTTCTTC. This codes for CASRGGLYNEQFF.

A word on this clone: Different DNA sequences within this sample yield the same CDR3. The chain joins TRBV30 to TRBJ2-5; D possibly corresponds to TRBD2 (5 bases). Trimming removed 5 bases from V and 5 bases from J, with 6 bases in between. CDR1 GTSNPN and CDR2 SVGIG come from the germline V gene (reference sequence). The CDR3 totals 10 residues. As DNA, the CDR3 is TGTGCCTGGTCGGGGGAGACCCAGTACTTC. Translated: CAWSGETQYF.

This clone is a singleton in its sample. This chain connects TRBV5-4 to TRBJ1-1; 7 bases map to TRBD1. This CDR3 spans 14 amino acids. V lost 1 base to trimming and J lost 4 bases; unmatched junction nucleotides: 4. Germline assignment: CDR1 SGHNT and CDR2 YYREEE (reference sequence). CDR3 sequence: CASSLTGVGTEAFF. The CDR3, as DNA: TGTGCCAGCAGCTTGACAGGGGTGGGCACTGAAGCTTTCTTT.

The chain is built from TRBV6-1 and TRBJ1-2; D is uncertain. Trimming shortened V by 2 bases and J by 4 bases, and 8 bases separated the two germline ends. Germline lookup yields CDR1 MNHNS and CDR2 SASEGT. The CDR3 is 13 amino acids. This CDR3 reads CASSELGSYGYTF. CDR3 coding DNA: TGTGCCAGCAGTGAACTAGGAAGCTATGGCTACACCTTC.

The chain combines TRBV7-2 with TRBJ2-1; maybe TRBD2 (5 bases). V lost 2 bases and J lost 2, with 13 bases in between. This CDR3 comprises 16 residues. CDR1 is SGHTA and CDR2 is FQGNSA in the germline V gene. Here the CDR3 DNA reads TGTGCCAGCAGCTTATCCCTATCCGGGGCCTACAATGAGCAGTTCTTC. Amino acids: CASSLSLSGAYNEQFF.

J is TRBJ1-2 and V is TRBV10-3; a possible D gene is TRBD1 (6 bases). The CDR3 is 15 residues long. Trimming removed 7 bases at V and 2 bases at J, with 17 bases between. The germline gives CDR1 ENHRY, CDR2 SYGVKD. The CDR3 here is CAINNPGTSNYGYTF. The CDR3 DNA reads TGTGCCATCAACAACCCAGGGACATCCAACTATGGCTACACCTTC.

The chain carries TRBV7-2 and TRBJ1-4; a possible D gene is TRBD1 (5 bases). The CDR3 spans 15 residues. CDR1 and CDR2 (germline): SGHTA, FQGNSA. With 5 bases removed from V and 7 bases from J, the gap between germline ends came to 17 bases. CDR3 sequence (DNA): TGTGCCAGCAGCCCTACCCGTGTTAGGGGTGAAAAACTGTTTTTT. It translates to CASSPTRVRGEKLFF.

The J gene is TRBJ2-1, the V gene TRBV7-6; the match to TRBD1 covers 10 bases. Germline V gives CDR1 SGHVS, CDR2 FNYEAQ. Unmatched junction bases numbered 4, after V lost 1 base and J lost 7 bases. The CDR3 has 15 amino acids. CDR3 nucleotide sequence: TGTGCCAGCAGCTTAGGGGGACAGGGGTATAATGAGCAGTTCTTC. This encodes CASSLGGQGYNEQFF. The variable domain in full, completed from reference TRBV7-6 and TRBJ2-1, reads GAGVSQSPRYKVTKRGQDVALRCDPISGHVSLYWYRQALGQGPEFLTYFNYEAQQDKSGLPNDRFSAERPEGSISTLTIQRTEQRDSAMYRCASSLGGQGYNEQFFGPGTRLTVL.

This clone has more than one count but fewer than ten. Other DNA sequences in the same sample also yield this CDR3. This chain links TRBV3-1 (or the pseudogene TRBV3-2) with TRBJ1-5; D unclear. Germline CDR1 reads LGHDT; CDR2 reads YNNKEL (reference sequence). Between the trimmed V and J ends, which lost 1 base and 6 bases, there was a span of 4 bases. The CDR3 is 12 amino acids. The CDR3 bases are TGTGCCAGCAGCCAAGGAGCTCAGCCCCAGCATTTT. Its translation: CASSQGAQPQHF.

The table lists this clone with many counts. The chain links TRBV15 to TRBJ2-2; D is possibly TRBD2 (5 bases). The ends were cut back, 0 bases at V and 4 bases at J, with 15 bases in the middle. The CDR3 consists of 17 residues. Germline V gives CDR1 LNHNV, CDR2 YYDKDF (reference sequence). For the CDR3, the DNA is TGTGCCACCAGCAGAGAGCGGGTCCGAATGATCACCGGGGAGCTGTTTTTT. As protein: CATSRERVRMITGELFF. Full variable domain (outside the CDR3, taken from reference TRBV15 and TRBJ2-2): DAMVIQNPRYQVTQFGKPVTLSCSQTLNHNVMYWYQQKSSQAPKLLFHYYDKDFNNEADTPDNFQSRRPNTSFCFLDIRSPGLGDTAMYLCATSRERVRMITGELFFGEGSRLTVL.

The chain combines TRBV18 with TRBJ1-1, with D unclear. This CDR3 contains 15 residues. Trimming left V 4 bases short and J 0 bases short, with 12 bases between. Germline V lookup: CDR1 KGHSH, CDR2 LQKENI. The DNA for the CDR3 is TGTGCCAGCTCACAAAGGGAGGGAATGAACACTGAAGCTTTCTTT. Residues: CASSQREGMNTEAFF.

The rearrangement uses TRBV7-8 and TRBJ1-1, with unresolved D. Germline CDR1 SGHVS, CDR2 FQNEAQ. The CDR3 spans 14 residues. V was shortened by 0 bases and J by 4 bases, with 9 bases between the two germline ends. In DNA form, the CDR3 reads TGTGCCAGCAGCTTAGCGGCAGGAGGCACTGAAGCTTTCTTT. Translating it yields CASSLAAGGTEAFF.

This clone occurred a few times. This sequence joins TRBV19 and TRBJ1-1; D is uncertain. V shed 6 bases and J shed 4 bases, with 18 bases lying between them. The CDR3 is made up of 15 amino acids. Germline V gene data show CDR1 as LNHDA and CDR2 as SQIVND (reference sequence). DNA of the CDR3: TGTGCCAGTAGAGCCCAGTGGGGAGGGCGCACTGAAGCTTTCTTT. It translates to CASRAQWGGRTEAFF. Drawing the rest from reference TRBV19 and TRBJ1-1, the complete variable domain is DGGITQSPKYLFRKEGQNVTLSCEQNLNHDAMYWYRQDPGQGLRLIYYSQIVNDFQKGDIAEGYSVSREKKESFPLTVTSAQKNPTAFYLCASRAQWGGRTEAFFGQGTRLTVV.

This chain links TRBV7-8 with TRBJ1-4; maybe TRBD1 (5 bases). Germline V gene sequence: CDR1 SGHVS, CDR2 FQNEAQ. Trimming took off 2 bases at V and 0 bases at J, with 13 bases between the two ends. The CDR3 runs 17 residues. The CDR3, as DNA: TGTGCCAGCAGCTTAACTATTAGACAGACAACTAATGAAAAACTGTTTTTT. This codes for CASSLTIRQTTNEKLFF.

The rearrangement links TRBV7-2 to TRBJ1-3; D is ambiguous. Germline V CDR1 and CDR2: SGHTA, FQGNSA. The V gene lost 2 bases and the J gene lost 3 bases, with 14 bases spanning the gap. This CDR3 is built from 16 residues. In DNA form, the CDR3 reads TGTGCCAGCAGCTTATACCCAGGCGAGTTTGGAAACACCATATATTTT. Its protein product is CASSLYPGEFGNTIYF.

With respect to this clone: Within the sample, other DNA sequences also encode this same CDR3. The chain recombines TRBV20-1 with TRBJ1-2; no clear D gene. CDR3 length: 11 amino acids. V was cut by 0 bases and J by 5 bases, with 4 bases left in between. Germline V gene sequence: CDR1 DFQATT, CDR2 SNEGSKA (reference sequence). The CDR3 reads CSARDSYGYTF. The CDR3 nucleotides are TGCAGTGCTAGAGATTCGTATGGCTACACCTTC.

The V gene is TRBV29-1, the J gene TRBJ2-3; 9 positions match TRBD1. From germline, CDR1 is SQVTM and CDR2 ANQGSEA. V was pared by 7 bases and J by 2 bases, with 7 bases of the junction left unmatched. The CDR3 is 14 amino acids. In nucleotides, the CDR3 is TGCAGCGCCCTCGGGACAGGGTACACAGATACGCAGTATTTT. Protein sequence: CSALGTGYTDTQYF.